This section outlines one TCR beta chain sequence together with its context. This record comes from a study of blood T cell repertoires in COVID-19. Overall study context: Samples came from the United States, Italy and Spain, spanning acute and convalescent COVID-19. In each case, the material was cDNA or gDNA derived from T cells, B-cell-depleted T cells, or PBMCs.

Original processing methods: Quantification of nucleated cells was approximated via reference gene primer amplification. Sequencing used immunoSEQ multiplex PCR; TCRdb keeps in-frame clones, though not all of them. V, J and clone size derive from that table, while D and trimming were established from the DNA sequence. The data hold over 85,000 clones, with about 78% observed a single time. CDR1 and CDR2 (germline): MDHEN, SYDVKM. The length of the CDR3 is 15 residues. Germline trimming cut 6 bases from V and 4 bases from J; bases unmatched to any gene: 9. The sequenced sample consisted of peripheral blood. The source of this sequence is a man in his 60s with active or convalescent COVID-19. V usage is TRBV28 and J usage is TRBJ1-2; 9 nucleotides match TRBD1. In nucleotides, the CDR3 is TGTGCCAGCAGACGTTCTTCGGGACAGGGCTATGGCTACACCTTC. Translation: CASRRSSGQGYGYTF.